Given below is one T cell receptor (beta chain) in context. The antigen is unknown. At one end, the junction sequence differs from germline, possibly due to a read error. This entry comes from a study of tumor and adjacent non-tumor tissue in lung cancer. Study in general: About 4.2 million productive TCRbeta reads were obtained per sample on average.

RNA was extracted from bulk tissue without any cell sorting. Germline V lookup: CDR1 MDHEN, CDR2 SYDVKM. This CDR3 has 14 residues. Three rounds of nested PCR, following a modified ARM-PCR protocol, produced the TCRbeta library. One entry per CDR3 protein results from TCRdb running MiXCR on the multiplex PCR reads. The sample includes over 60,000 distinct CDR3 sequences, roughly 80% seen only once; the top ten take about an eighth. Whole-study findings and limits: Top 100 clones took a larger repertoire share in normal lung.

J is TRBJ2-1 and V is TRBV28; D ambiguous. The clonotype was recovered from a woman aged 45-59 years with non-small cell lung cancer. Sequencing was carried out using lung tumor tissue. Here the CDR3 reads CTSSEANLRHEHFF. Written as DNA, the CDR3 is TGTACCAGCAGTGAGGCCAACCTGCGCCATGAGCATTTCTTC.